This paragraph covers one T cell receptor beta chain sequence. The sample is drawn from a study of memory CD4+ T cells and cytomegalovirus serostatus. The sort gate was single viable CD3+CD4+CD8-CD45RO+ cells for memory CD4+ T cells. After thawing, CD4+ T cells were positively selected. Only in-frame clones appear in the TCRdb table, and some are missing; sequencing was by immunoSEQ multiplex PCR. This table holds approximately 46,000 clones, 70% to 80% found once. Trimming took 2 bases from V and 5 from J, leaving 10 bases between them. The CDR3 is made up of 13 amino acids. In germline, CDR1 is MNHEY, CDR2 SMNVEV (reference sequence).

V and J are TRBV27 and TRBJ2-7; no firm D call. Sequencing was performed on memory CD4+ T cells from blood. The clonotype was recovered from an adult in good health and CMV-seronegative. CDR3 nucleotide sequence: TGTGCCAGCAGTTTAGAGCCTGCCCACGAGCAGTACTTC. This translates into CASSLEPAHEQYF.